Below, 20 T cell receptor beta chains from the same sample are listed, as sequenced in a study of lung T cells in sarcoidosis with Löfgren's syndrome. In TCRdb, the reads were re-called with MiXCR into one record per CDR3 protein. The sample yields about 20,000 distinct CDR3 sequences, about a fifth seen once. The material sequenced was CD4+ T cells from PBMCs. Receptors originate from a human donor with sarcoidosis (Löfgren's syndrome or another form), or a control subject (not recorded which).

There are many counts of this clonotype. CDR3 sequence: CASSLLAGGSSTDTQYF. CDR3 coding DNA: TGTGCCAGCAGCCTTTTAGCGGGGGGATCTAGCACAGATACGCAGTATTTT. V is TRBV3-1 and J is TRBJ2-3, with 10 bases fitting TRBD2. The germline gives CDR1 LGHDT, CDR2 YNNKEL (reference sequence). Germline trimming cut 4 bases from V and 0 bases from J; bases unmatched to any gene: 7. This CDR3 region has 17 residues.

Of note for this clonotype: Relative to the germline gene, one junction end is altered; a read error may explain this. The chain links TRBV27 to TRBJ2-3; 13 nucleotides agree with TRBD2. CDR1 and CDR2 (germline): MNHEY, SMNVEV (reference sequence). The CDR3 contains 16 residues. CDR3 sequence: CASGQLAGGQTDSQYF. The CDR3 DNA follows: TGTGCCAGCGGGCAACTAGCGGGGGGGCAGACAGATTCGCAGTATTTT.

On this clonotype itself: A read error may explain this, as a much larger clone is one base away. The chain's CDR3 is CAASRDRGAGYNEQFF. CDR3 DNA: TGTGCCGCCAGCAGAGATCGCGGGGCGGGGTACAATGAGCAGTTCTTC. The rearrangement links TRBV15 to TRBJ2-1, with D perhaps TRBD2 (6 bases). Germline assignment: CDR1 LNHNV and CDR2 YYDKDF (reference sequence). This CDR3 contains 16 residues.

This clonotype is medium-sized. V gene TRBV6-2 or TRBV6-3 combines with J gene TRBJ1-1; D gene ambiguous. This CDR3 has 14 residues. Germline CDR1 reads MNHEY; CDR2 reads SVGEGT. With 2 bases removed from V and 5 bases from J, the gap between germline ends came to 12 bases. In nucleotides, the CDR3 is TGTGCCAGCAGTTACCCCACGGATGTGACTGAAGCTTTCTTT. Its protein is CASSYPTDVTEAFF.

This clonotype is judged medium-sized. The rearrangement links TRBV12-3 or TRBV12-4 to TRBJ1-5; no firm D call. The V end was cut by 8 bases, the J end by 0 bases, with 14 bases between. CDR3 length equals 15 residues. CDR3 sequence: CASSRREASNQPQHF. The CDR3, as DNA: TGTGCCAGCTCACGGCGGGAAGCTAGCAATCAGCCCCAGCATTTT.

With regard to this clonotype: A much larger clone differs from this one at a single base, so this may be a read error. This is likely a read error, given that the CDR3 carries no conserved phenylalanine or tryptophan at its end. DNA of the CDR3: TGTGCCAGCAGTTTGGCCAACCTGATGAATCAGCCCCAGCATTCT. Translation gives CASSLANLMNQPQHS. V usage is TRBV12-3 or TRBV12-4 and J usage is TRBJ1-5; D ambiguous. With 3 bases removed from V and 4 bases from J, the gap between germline ends came to 13 bases. This CDR3 contains 15 residues.

A word on this clonotype: Relative to the germline gene, one junction end is altered; a read error may explain this. The chain joins TRBV18 to TRBJ2-2, with 11 bases matching TRBD2. Per the germline V gene, CDR1 is KGHSH and CDR2 is LQKENI. The CDR3 has 17 residues. The CDR3 here is CASSAAALAGGTGELLF. DNA of the CDR3: TGTGCCAGCTCAGCAGCAGCCCTAGCGGGAGGCACCGGGGAGCTGCTTTTT.

This clonotype appeared many times. The chain carries TRBV7-6 and TRBJ2-1, with a weak D call TRBD1 (5 bases). The CDR3 is 15 residues long. The V gene lost 1 base and the J gene lost 0 bases, with 7 bases spanning the gap. The V gene's germline CDR1 is SGHVS and CDR2 FNYEAQ. The DNA for the CDR3 is TGTGCCAGCAGCTTAGGACAGATCTCCTACAATGAGCAGTTCTTC. This sequence encodes CASSLGQISYNEQFF.

This clonotype showed up just a few times. The chain links TRBV2 to TRBJ2-1, with 7 positions matching TRBD2. This CDR3 is 13 amino acids long. The germline CDR1 and CDR2 sequences are SNHLY and FYNNEI. V lost 7 bases to trimming and J lost 10 bases; unmatched junction nucleotides: 10. DNA of the CDR3: TGTGCCAGCAAAGACACACGAGCGGGAGAGCAGTTCTTC. This sequence encodes CASKDTRAGEQFF.

This clonotype was observed at least ten times. V is TRBV5-1 and J is TRBJ2-2, with a possible D match to TRBD1 (8 bases). Germline V gene sequence: CDR1 SGHRS, CDR2 YFSETQ. V lost 3 bases, J lost 3 bases, and 15 bases lay in between. The CDR3 covers 16 residues. CDR3 DNA sequence: TGCGCCAGCAGCTCGCGGACAGGGAGGGACACCGGGGAGCTGTTTTTT. Amino acids: CASSSRTGRDTGELFF.

A word on this clonotype: This may stem from a read error, because a much larger clone lies one nucleotide away. The chain carries TRBV10-3 and TRBJ1-6; no definite D call. This CDR3 contains 18 residues. Trimming shortened V by 5 bases and J by 5 bases, and 22 bases separated the two germline ends. The germline V gene encodes CDR1 ENHRY and CDR2 SYGVKD. CDR3 loop: CAISYPAIGGWDNSPLHF. Written as DNA, the CDR3 is TGTGCCATCAGTTACCCCGCTATTGGAGGTTGGGATAATTCACCCCTCCACTTT.

By frequency in the sample, this clonotype is medium-sized. The genes are TRBV20-1 and TRBJ1-5; 9 bases fit TRBD1. V lost 3 bases to trimming and J lost 7 bases; unmatched junction nucleotides: 7. Germline assignment: CDR1 DFQATT and CDR2 SNEGSKA (reference sequence). The CDR3 loop spans 14 amino acids. DNA for the CDR3: TGCAGTGCTAGGACAGGGGGAATAGGACAGCCCCAGCATTTT. Translation gives CSARTGGIGQPQHF.

This clonotype was seen more than once but under ten times. V and J are TRBV5-1 and TRBJ2-7; D is unclear. The germline V gene has CDR1 SGHRS and CDR2 YFSETQ. V dropped 4 bases and J dropped 0 bases, with 14 bases sitting between them. CDR3 size: 15 residues. The CDR3 DNA follows: TGCGCCAGCAGCCAATGGACCGAGAGCTCCTACGAGCAGTACTTC. Translated, it gives CASSQWTESSYEQYF.

In this sample, this clonotype turned up many times. The CDR3 DNA sequence: TGTGCCAGCAGCCAAGCCCACGGGTGGGCCCAGCATTTT. This codes for CASSQAHGWAQHF. The rearrangement uses TRBV14 and TRBJ1-5; D unclear. This CDR3 spans 13 amino acids. Trimming shortened V by 1 base and J by 11 bases, and 12 bases separated the two germline ends. The germline V gene encodes CDR1 SGHDN and CDR2 FVKESK.

The chain joins TRBV5-6 to TRBJ2-7, with unresolved D. The ends were cut back, 2 bases at V and 0 bases at J, with 9 bases in the middle. The CDR3 has 14 amino acids. CDR1 is SGHDT, CDR2 YYEEEE, per germline. CDR3 loop: CASSLPASSYEQYF. Here the CDR3 DNA reads TGTGCCAGCAGCTTACCAGCCAGCTCCTACGAGCAGTACTTC.

This clonotype was seen at least ten times. The chain recombines TRBV28 with TRBJ1-2; no clear D. V lost 11 bases and J 7 bases, leaving 20 bases between the germline ends. Germline assignment: CDR1 MDHEN and CDR2 SYDVKM. The CDR3 is made up of 13 amino acids. CDR3 nucleotides: TGTGCCTTAAAAATGTCCCGGGATGGTGGCTACACCTTC. It yields the protein CALKMSRDGGYTF.

Judged by abundance, this clonotype is medium-sized. V and J are TRBV6-1 and TRBJ1-1; perhaps TRBD1 as D (5 bases). Germline V gives CDR1 MNHNS, CDR2 SASEGT. Trimming stripped 2 bases from V and 3 bases from J, with 10 bases between. The CDR3 loop spans 14 amino acids. The CDR3 spells CASSEPGTDTEAFF. The CDR3 DNA reads as TGTGCCAGCAGTGAACCAGGGACGGACACTGAAGCTTTCTTT.

DNA for the CDR3: TGTGCCAGCAGCTCCCGATGGGGGGAGGCGTTCACAGATACGCAGTATTTT. This sequence encodes CASSSRWGEAFTDTQYF. This chain uses TRBV11-1 with TRBJ2-3, with a possible D match to TRBD2 (6 bases). Trimming took 4 bases from V and 2 from J, leaving 19 bases between them. The CDR3 has 17 residues. From germline, CDR1 is SGHAT and CDR2 FQDESV (reference sequence). Using reference TRBV11-1 and TRBJ2-3 for the parts outside the CDR3, the full variable domain is EAEVAQSPRYKITEKSQAVAFWCDPISGHATLYWYRQILGQGPELLVQFQDESVVDDSQLPKDRFSAERLKGVDSTLKIQPAELGDSAMYLCASSSRWGEAFTDTQYFGPGTRLTVL.

Concerning this clonotype: This may be a read error: a much more frequent sequence differs by one nucleotide. J is TRBJ1-4 and V is TRBV29-1, with a weak D call TRBD1 (5 bases). The CDR3 length is 15 residues. Germline V gives CDR1 SQVTM, CDR2 ANQGSEA. Trimming cost V 7 bases and J 1 base, with 16 bases left between them. Here the CDR3 DNA reads TGCAGCGCCTGGGGCATGGTCGAAACTAATGAAAAACTGTTTTTT. The encoded protein is CSAWGMVETNEKLFF.

In regard to this clonotype: At one end the junction does not follow the germline gene, possibly because of a read error. V gene TRBV28 combines with J gene TRBJ2-7, with no clear D. Germline CDR1 and CDR2: MDHEN and SYDVKM. The CDR3 is 14 amino acids. This chain's CDR3 is CASTPPRFSYGQYF. CDR3 in DNA: TGTGCCAGCACCCCTCCCCGGTTCTCCTACGGGCAGTACTTC.